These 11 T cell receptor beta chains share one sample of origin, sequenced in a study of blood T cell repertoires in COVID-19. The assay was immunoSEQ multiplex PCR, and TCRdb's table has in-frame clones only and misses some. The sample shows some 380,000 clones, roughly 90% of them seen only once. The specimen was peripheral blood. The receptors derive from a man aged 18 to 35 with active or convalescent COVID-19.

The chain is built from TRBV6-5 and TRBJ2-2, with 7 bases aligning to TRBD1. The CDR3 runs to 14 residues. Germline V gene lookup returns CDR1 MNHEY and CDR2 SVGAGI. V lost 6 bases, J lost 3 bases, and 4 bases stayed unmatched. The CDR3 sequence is CASSLRGHTGELFF. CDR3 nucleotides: TGTGCCAGCAGCTTAAGGGGGCACACCGGGGAGCTGTTTTTT.

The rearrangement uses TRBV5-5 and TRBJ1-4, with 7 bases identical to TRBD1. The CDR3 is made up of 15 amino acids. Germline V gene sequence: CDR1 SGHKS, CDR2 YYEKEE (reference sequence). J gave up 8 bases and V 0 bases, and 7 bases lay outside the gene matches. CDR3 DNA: TGTGCCAGCAGCTTGGGGGACAGCAGACCCGAAAAACTGTTTTTT. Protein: CASSLGDSRPEKLFF.

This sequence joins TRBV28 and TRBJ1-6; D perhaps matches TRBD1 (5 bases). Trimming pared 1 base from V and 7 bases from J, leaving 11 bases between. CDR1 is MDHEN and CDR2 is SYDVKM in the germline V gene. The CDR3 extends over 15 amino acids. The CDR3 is CASSLLAGINSPLHF. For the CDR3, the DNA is TGTGCCAGCAGTTTATTGGCAGGGATCAATTCACCCCTCCACTTT. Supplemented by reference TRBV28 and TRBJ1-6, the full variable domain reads DVKVTQSSRYLVKRTGEKVFLECVQDMDHENMFWYRQDPGLGLRLIYFSYDVKMKEKGDIPEGYSVSREKKERFSLILESASTNQTSMYLCASSLLAGINSPLHFGNGTRLTVT.

CDR3 in DNA: TGTGCCAGCAGCTTAGACGACGGGAATCAGCCCCAGCATTTT. Its translation is CASSLDDGNQPQHF. The chain couples TRBV7-9 to TRBJ1-5; no clear D gene. CDR1 is SEHNR and CDR2 is FQNEAQ in the germline V gene (reference sequence). Trimming took 1 base from V and 4 from J, leaving 8 bases between them. CDR3 size: 14 residues.

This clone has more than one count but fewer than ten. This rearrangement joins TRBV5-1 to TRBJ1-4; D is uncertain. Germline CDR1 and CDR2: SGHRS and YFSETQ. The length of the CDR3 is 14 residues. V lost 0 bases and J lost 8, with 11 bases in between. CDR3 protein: CASSLGGPGEKLFF. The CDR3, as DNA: TGCGCCAGCAGCTTGGGAGGGCCTGGGGAAAAACTGTTTTTT.

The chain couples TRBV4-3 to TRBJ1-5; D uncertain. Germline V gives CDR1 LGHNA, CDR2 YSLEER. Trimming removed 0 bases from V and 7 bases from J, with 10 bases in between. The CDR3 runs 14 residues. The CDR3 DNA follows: TGCGCCAGCAGCCAAGAACACGGGAGGCAGCCCCAGCATTTT. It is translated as CASSQEHGRQPQHF.

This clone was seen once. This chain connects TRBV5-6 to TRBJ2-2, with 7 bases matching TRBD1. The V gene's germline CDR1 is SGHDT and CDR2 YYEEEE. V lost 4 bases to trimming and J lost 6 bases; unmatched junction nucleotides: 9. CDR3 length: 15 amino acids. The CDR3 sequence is CASSRTGSVAGELFF. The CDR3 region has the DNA TGTGCCAGCAGCCGGACAGGTTCAGTGGCCGGGGAGCTGTTTTTT.

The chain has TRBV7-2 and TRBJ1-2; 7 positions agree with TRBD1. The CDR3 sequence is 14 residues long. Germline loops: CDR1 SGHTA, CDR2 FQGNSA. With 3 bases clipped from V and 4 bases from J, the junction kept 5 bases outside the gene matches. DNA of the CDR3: TGTGCCAGCAGCTTGGACAGGCGAATCTATGGCTACACCTTC. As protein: CASSLDRRIYGYTF.

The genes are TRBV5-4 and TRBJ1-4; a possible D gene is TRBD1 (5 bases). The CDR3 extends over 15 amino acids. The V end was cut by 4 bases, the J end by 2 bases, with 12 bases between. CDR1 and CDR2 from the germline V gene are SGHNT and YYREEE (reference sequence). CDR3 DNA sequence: TGTGCCAGCAGCCCCGGGGGGACGACTAATGAAAAACTGTTTTTT. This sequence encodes CASSPGGTTNEKLFF.

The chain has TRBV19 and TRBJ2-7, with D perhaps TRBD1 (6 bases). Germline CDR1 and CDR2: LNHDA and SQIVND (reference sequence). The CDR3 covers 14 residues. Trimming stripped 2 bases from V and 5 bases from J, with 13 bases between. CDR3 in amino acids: CASSIPGTRNEQYF. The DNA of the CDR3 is TGTGCCAGTAGTATACCAGGGACAAGGAACGAGCAGTACTTC.

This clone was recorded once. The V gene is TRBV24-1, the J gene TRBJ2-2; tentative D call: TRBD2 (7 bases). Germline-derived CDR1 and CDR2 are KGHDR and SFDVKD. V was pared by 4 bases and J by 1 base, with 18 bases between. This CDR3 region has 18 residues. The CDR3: CATSDVGGAVRNTGELFF. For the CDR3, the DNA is TGTGCCACCAGTGACGTGGGGGGGGCGGTGAGGAACACCGGGGAGCTGTTTTTT.